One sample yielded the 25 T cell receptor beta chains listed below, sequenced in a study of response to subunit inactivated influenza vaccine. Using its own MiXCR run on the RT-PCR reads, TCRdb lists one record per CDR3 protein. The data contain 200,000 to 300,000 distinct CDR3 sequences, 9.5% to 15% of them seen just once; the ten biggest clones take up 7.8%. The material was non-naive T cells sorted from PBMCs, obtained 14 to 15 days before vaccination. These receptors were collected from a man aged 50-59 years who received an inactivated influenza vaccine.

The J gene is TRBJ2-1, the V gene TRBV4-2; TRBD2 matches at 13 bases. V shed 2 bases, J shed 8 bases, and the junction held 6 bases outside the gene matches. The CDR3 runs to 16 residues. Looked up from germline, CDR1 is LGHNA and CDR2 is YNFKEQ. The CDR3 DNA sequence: TGTGCCAGCAGCCAACCCGGGACTAGCGGGGAACATGAGCAGTTCTTC. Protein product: CASSQPGTSGEHEQFF.

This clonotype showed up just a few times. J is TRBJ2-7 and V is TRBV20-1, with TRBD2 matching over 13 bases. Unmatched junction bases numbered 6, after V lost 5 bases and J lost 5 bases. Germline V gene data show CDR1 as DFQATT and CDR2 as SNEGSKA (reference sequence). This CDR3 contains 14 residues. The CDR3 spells CSASRTSGRNEQYF. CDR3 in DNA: TGCAGTGCTTCCCGGACTAGCGGGAGAAACGAGCAGTACTTC.

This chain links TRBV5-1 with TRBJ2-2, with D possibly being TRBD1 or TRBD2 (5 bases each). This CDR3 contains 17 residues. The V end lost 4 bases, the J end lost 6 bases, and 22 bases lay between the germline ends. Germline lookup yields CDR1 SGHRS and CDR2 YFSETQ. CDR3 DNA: TGCGCCAGCAGCCTGGCAGTAGGGATGGGGGTCGCCGGGGAGCTGTTTTTT. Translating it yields CASSLAVGMGVAGELFF.

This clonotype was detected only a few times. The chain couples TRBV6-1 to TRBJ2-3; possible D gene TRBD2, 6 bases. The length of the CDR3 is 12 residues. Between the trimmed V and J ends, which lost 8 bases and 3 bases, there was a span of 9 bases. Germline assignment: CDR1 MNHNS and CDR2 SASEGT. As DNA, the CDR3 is TGTGCCAGCGCGGGACCTACAGATACGCAGTATTTT. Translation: CASAGPTDTQYF.

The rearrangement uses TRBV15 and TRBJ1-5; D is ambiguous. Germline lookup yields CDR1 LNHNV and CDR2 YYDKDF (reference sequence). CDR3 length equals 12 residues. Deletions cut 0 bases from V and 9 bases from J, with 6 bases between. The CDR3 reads CATSRDEGPQHF. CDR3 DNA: TGTGCCACCAGCAGAGATGAGGGGCCCCAGCATTTT.

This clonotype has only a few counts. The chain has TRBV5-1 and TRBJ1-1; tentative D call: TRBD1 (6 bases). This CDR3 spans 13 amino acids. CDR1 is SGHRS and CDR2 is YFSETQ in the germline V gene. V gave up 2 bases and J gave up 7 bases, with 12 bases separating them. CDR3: CASSLEQGVEAFF. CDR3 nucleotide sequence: TGCGCCAGCAGCTTAGAACAGGGCGTTGAAGCTTTCTTT.

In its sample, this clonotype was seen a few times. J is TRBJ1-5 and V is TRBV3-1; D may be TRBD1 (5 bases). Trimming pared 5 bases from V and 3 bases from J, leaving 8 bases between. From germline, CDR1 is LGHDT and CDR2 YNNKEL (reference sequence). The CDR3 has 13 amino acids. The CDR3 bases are TGTGCCAGCAGCGGGGGAATCAATCAGCCCCAGCATTTT. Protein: CASSGGINQPQHF.

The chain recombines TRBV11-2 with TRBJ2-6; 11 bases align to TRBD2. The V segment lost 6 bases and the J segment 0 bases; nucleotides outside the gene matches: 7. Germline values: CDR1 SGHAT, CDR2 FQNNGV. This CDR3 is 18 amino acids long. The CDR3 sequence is CASRRLAGSYSGANVLTF. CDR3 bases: TGTGCCAGCAGGAGACTAGCGGGATCCTACTCTGGGGCCAACGTCCTGACTTTC.

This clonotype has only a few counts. Here the CDR3 DNA reads TGTGCCAGCAGATCGCGGGACAGCTCCTACGAGCAGTACTTC. This gives the protein CASRSRDSSYEQYF. This chain links TRBV28 with TRBJ2-7; tentative D call: TRBD1 (7 bases). Trimming shortened V by 6 bases and J by 0 bases, and 12 bases separated the two germline ends. Germline V gives CDR1 MDHEN, CDR2 SYDVKM. The CDR3 sequence is 14 residues long.

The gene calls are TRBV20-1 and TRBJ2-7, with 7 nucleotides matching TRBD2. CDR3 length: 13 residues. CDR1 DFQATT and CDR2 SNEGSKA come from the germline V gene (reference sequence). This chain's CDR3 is CRPTSASTYEQYF. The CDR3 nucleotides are TGCAGACCTACTAGCGCGAGCACCTACGAGCAGTACTTC.

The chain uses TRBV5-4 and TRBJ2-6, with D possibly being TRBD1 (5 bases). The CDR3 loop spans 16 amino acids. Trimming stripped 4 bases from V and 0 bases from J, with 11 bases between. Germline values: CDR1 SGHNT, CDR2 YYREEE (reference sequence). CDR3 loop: CASSAGQSSGANVLTF. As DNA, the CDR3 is TGTGCCAGCAGCGCCGGACAAAGCTCTGGGGCCAACGTCCTGACTTTC.

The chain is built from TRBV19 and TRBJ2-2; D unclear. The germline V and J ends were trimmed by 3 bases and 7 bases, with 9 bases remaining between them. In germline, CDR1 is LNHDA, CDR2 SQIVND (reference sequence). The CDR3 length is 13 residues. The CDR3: CASSIGPSGELFF. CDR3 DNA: TGTGCCAGTAGTATCGGGCCTAGCGGGGAGCTGTTTTTT. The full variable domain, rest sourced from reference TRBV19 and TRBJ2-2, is DGGITQSPKYLFRKEGQNVTLSCEQNLNHDAMYWYRQDPGQGLRLIYYSQIVNDFQKGDIAEGYSVSREKKESFPLTVTSAQKNPTAFYLCASSIGPSGELFFGEGSRLTVL.

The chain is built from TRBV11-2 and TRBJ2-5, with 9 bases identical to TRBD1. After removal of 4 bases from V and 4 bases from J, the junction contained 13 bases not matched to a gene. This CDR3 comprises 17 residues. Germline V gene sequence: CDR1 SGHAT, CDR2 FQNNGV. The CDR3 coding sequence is TGTGCCAGCAGCTCAAGATTTAGGACAGGGGTAACAGAGACCCAGTACTTC. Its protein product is CASSSRFRTGVTETQYF. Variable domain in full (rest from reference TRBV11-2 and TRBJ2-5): EAGVAQSPRYKIIEKRQSVAFWCNPISGHATLYWYQQILGQGPKLLIQFQNNGVVDDSQLPKDRFSAERLKGVDSTLKIQPAKLEDSAVYLCASSSRFRTGVTETQYFGPGTRLLVL.

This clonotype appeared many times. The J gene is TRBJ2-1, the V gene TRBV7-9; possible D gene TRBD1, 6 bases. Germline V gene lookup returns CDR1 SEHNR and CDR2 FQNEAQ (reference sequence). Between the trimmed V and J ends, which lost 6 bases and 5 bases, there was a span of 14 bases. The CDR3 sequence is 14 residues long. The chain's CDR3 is CASSSNGQNNEQFF. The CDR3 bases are TGTGCCAGCAGTTCAAATGGACAGAACAATGAGCAGTTCTTC.

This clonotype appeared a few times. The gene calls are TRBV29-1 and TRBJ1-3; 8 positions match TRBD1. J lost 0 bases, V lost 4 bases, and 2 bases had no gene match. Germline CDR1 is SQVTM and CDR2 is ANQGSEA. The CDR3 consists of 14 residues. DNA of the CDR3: TGCAGCGTTGGGACAGGGCTCTCTGGAAACACCATATATTTT. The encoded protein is CSVGTGLSGNTIYF.

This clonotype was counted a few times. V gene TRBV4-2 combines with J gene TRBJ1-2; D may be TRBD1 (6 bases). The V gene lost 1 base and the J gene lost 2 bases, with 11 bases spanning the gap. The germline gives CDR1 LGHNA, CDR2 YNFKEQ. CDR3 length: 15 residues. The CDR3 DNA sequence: TGTGCCAGCAGCCAAGGGGGGACACAGAACTATGGCTACACCTTC. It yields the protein CASSQGGTQNYGYTF.

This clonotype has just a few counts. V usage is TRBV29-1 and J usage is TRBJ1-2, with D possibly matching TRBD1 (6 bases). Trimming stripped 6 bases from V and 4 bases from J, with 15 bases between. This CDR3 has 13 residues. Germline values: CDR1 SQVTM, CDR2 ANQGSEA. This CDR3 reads CSVGRGGGYGYTF. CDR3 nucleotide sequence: TGCAGCGTGGGGCGGGGAGGGGGCTATGGCTACACCTTC.

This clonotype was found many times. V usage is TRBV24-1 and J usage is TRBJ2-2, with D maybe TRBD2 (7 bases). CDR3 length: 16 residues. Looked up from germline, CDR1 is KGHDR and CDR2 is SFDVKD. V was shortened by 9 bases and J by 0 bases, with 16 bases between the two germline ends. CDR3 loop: CATSWGGATNTGELFF. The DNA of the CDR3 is TGTGCCACCTCCTGGGGGGGGGCTACGAACACCGGGGAGCTGTTTTTT.

The chain's CDR3 is CASSPGTSGGAYEQFF. As DNA, the CDR3 is TGTGCCAGCAGCCCCGGGACTAGCGGGGGGGCCTATGAGCAGTTCTTC. The chain carries TRBV4-2 and TRBJ2-1; 16 positions match TRBD2. Trimming took 4 bases from V and 8 from J; bases not matched to a gene: 5. There are 16 residues in the CDR3. CDR1 and CDR2 (germline): LGHNA, YNFKEQ.

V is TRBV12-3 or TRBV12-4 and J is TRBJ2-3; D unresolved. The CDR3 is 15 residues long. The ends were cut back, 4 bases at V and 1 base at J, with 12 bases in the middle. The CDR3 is CASSSPGQGTDTQYF. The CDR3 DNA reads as TGTGCCAGCAGTTCCCCTGGCCAGGGCACAGATACGCAGTATTTT.

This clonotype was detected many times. The CDR3 spells CASRGTEPNQPQHF. The CDR3 DNA follows: TGTGCCAGCAGGGGGACAGAACCAAATCAGCCCCAGCATTTT. The chain carries TRBV28 and TRBJ1-5; 7 nucleotides agree with TRBD1. Germline CDR1 reads MDHEN; CDR2 reads SYDVKM. V lost 6 bases to trimming and J lost 4 bases; unmatched junction nucleotides: 6. The CDR3 runs 14 residues.

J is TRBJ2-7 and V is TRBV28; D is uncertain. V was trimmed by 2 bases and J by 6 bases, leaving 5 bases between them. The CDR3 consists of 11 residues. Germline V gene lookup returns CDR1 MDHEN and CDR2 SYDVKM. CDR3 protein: CASSLRREQYF. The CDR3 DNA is TGTGCCAGCAGTTTAAGGCGCGAGCAGTACTTC. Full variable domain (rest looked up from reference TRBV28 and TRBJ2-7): DVKVTQSSRYLVKRTGEKVFLECVQDMDHENMFWYRQDPGLGLRLIYFSYDVKMKEKGDIPEGYSVSREKKERFSLILESASTNQTSMYLCASSLRREQYFGPGTRLTVT.

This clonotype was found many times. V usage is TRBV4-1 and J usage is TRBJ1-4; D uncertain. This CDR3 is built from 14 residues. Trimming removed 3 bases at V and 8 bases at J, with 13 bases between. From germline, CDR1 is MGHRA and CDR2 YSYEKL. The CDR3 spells CASSQGRAGEKLFF. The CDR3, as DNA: TGCGCCAGCAGCCAGGGTAGGGCTGGGGAAAAACTGTTTTTT.

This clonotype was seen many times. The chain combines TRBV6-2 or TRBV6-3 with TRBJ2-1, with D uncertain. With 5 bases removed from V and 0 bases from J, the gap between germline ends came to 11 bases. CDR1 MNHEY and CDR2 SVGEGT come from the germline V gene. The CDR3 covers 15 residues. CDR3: CASSKEWGSYNEQFF. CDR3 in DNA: TGTGCCAGCAGTAAGGAGTGGGGCTCCTACAATGAGCAGTTCTTC.

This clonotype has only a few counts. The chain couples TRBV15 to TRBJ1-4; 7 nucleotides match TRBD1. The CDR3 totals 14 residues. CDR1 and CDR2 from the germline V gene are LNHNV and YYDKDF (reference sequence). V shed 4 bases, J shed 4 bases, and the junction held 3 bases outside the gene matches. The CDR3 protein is CATSTTGNNEKLFF. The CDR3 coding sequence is TGTGCCACCAGCACGACAGGGAATAATGAAAAACTGTTTTTT.